Shown below are 22 T cell receptor beta chains from a single sample sequenced in a study of blood T cell repertoires in COVID-19. Libraries were prepared by immunoSEQ multiplex PCR; TCRdb keeps only in-frame clonotypes and omits some of them. Of about 16,000 clones listed, 85% to 90% are singletons. Source material: peripheral blood. Every receptor here comes from a human donor in a cohort sampled during active COVID-19.

This chain uses TRBV7-3 with TRBJ1-4; D call uncertain. Trimming shortened V by 2 bases and J by 5 bases, and 6 bases separated the two germline ends. CDR1 is SGHTA, CDR2 FQGTGA, per germline. CDR3 length: 13 residues. This chain's CDR3 is CASSLRSNEKLFF. The CDR3 DNA reads TGTGCCAGCAGCTTACGGTCGAATGAAAAACTGTTTTTT.

This clone was counted only a few times. V gene TRBV18 combines with J gene TRBJ1-2; D unclear. V gave up 2 bases and J gave up 5 bases, with 18 bases separating them. The germline gives CDR1 KGHSH, CDR2 LQKENI. The CDR3 runs to 16 residues. The CDR3 bases are TGTGCCAGCTCACCAAGGGTGGAGGGCGTAAAGTATGGCTACACCTTC. Translation gives CASSPRVEGVKYGYTF.

This clone was detected only once. The chain carries TRBV7-2 and TRBJ1-2, with D maybe TRBD1 (6 bases). The V end lost 10 bases, the J end lost 4 bases, and 16 bases lay between the germline ends. The germline V gene has CDR1 SGHTA and CDR2 FQGNSA. The CDR3 loop spans 13 amino acids. The CDR3 protein is CATGGAPSYGYTF. CDR3 nucleotide sequence: TGTGCCACCGGGGGGGCCCCCTCCTATGGCTACACCTTC.

By sample share, this clone is medium-sized. The junction shows a germline mismatch at one end, possibly a read error. The chain carries TRBV11-2 and TRBJ2-4, with D possibly matching TRBD2 (5 bases). Per germline, CDR1 SGHAT and CDR2 FQNNGV. This CDR3 spans 12 amino acids. The CDR3 DNA reads TGTGCCAGCAGCTTGTCCGCGGGCCCCGCGGACTTC. Translated: CASSLSAGPADF. The full variable domain, in which reference TRBV11-2 and TRBJ2-4 provide the parts outside the CDR3, is EAGVAQSPRYKIIEKRQSVAFWCNPISGHATLYWYQQILGQGPKLLIQFQNNGVVDDSQLPKDRFSAERLKGVDSTLKIQPAKLEDSAVYLCASSLSAGPADFGAGTRLSVL.

This clone turned up a few times. The chain couples TRBV7-9 to TRBJ2-2; D may be TRBD1 (6 bases). CDR3 length: 14 amino acids. In germline, CDR1 is SEHNR, CDR2 FQNEAQ (reference sequence). The V gene lost 5 bases and the J gene lost 4 bases, with 11 bases spanning the gap. CDR3 residues: CASSLGQLTGELFF. DNA for the CDR3: TGTGCCAGCAGCCTGGGACAACTCACCGGGGAGCTGTTTTTT.

CDR3 nucleotides: TGTGCCAGCAGCTTAGTGACAGGGGCTAGCACAGATACGCAGTATTTT. Its translation: CASSLVTGASTDTQYF. The chain is built from TRBV7-8 and TRBJ2-3; TRBD1 agrees at 8 bases. CDR1 and CDR2 (germline): SGHVS, FQNEAQ. With V trimmed by 1 base and J by 0 bases, 3 bases remained unmatched. The CDR3 runs 16 residues.

The chain links TRBV5-5 to TRBJ2-6; 10 bases align to TRBD1. V was clipped by 2 bases and J by 0 bases; unmatched bases: 5. CDR1 SGHKS and CDR2 YYEKEE come from the germline V gene (reference sequence). The length of the CDR3 is 18 residues. CDR3 in DNA: TGTGCCAGCAGCTTCTTTGGACAGGGGGTCTCTGGGGCCAACGTCCTGACTTTC. Encoded protein: CASSFFGQGVSGANVLTF.

This chain links TRBV15 with TRBJ2-6; no firm D call. V lost 6 bases, J lost 1 base, and 7 bases lay in between. From germline, CDR1 is LNHNV and CDR2 YYDKDF (reference sequence). CDR3 size: 14 residues. Written as DNA, the CDR3 is TGTGCCACCAGGATAACTTCTGGGGCCAACGTCCTGACTTTC. Its translation: CATRITSGANVLTF.

Written as DNA, the CDR3 is TGCGCCAGCAGCCACCACCGGGACAGGGTCTACGAGCAGTACTTC. Protein: CASSHHRDRVYEQYF. The chain has TRBV4-3 and TRBJ2-7; 9 positions match TRBD1. Germline CDR1 and CDR2: LGHNA and YSLEER. The V segment lost 3 bases and the J segment 3 bases; nucleotides outside the gene matches: 6. CDR3 length: 15 amino acids.

The table lists this clone with a count of one. This sequence may be a read error, since a much larger clone differs from it by one base. Other DNA sequences in this sample translate to the same CDR3. The chain employs TRBV5-1 and TRBJ1-1; no clear D gene. The CDR3 has 13 amino acids. V gave up 1 base and J gave up 1 base, with 5 bases separating them. In germline, CDR1 is SGHRS, CDR2 YFSETQ. The CDR3 protein is CASSLTGNTEAFF. The DNA for the CDR3 is TGCGCCAGCAGCTTGACTGGGAACACTGAAGCTTTCTTT.

This sequence joins TRBV15 and TRBJ2-5; TRBD2 matches at 9 bases. V gave up 0 bases and J gave up 5 bases; unmatched junction bases: 13. This CDR3 spans 18 amino acids. The germline CDR1 and CDR2 sequences are LNHNV and YYDKDF (reference sequence). CDR3 DNA sequence: TGTGCCACCAGCAGAGATCGTTACGGCGGGGGGGCCGGGGAGACCCAGTACTTC. This sequence encodes CATSRDRYGGGAGETQYF.

V gene TRBV27 combines with J gene TRBJ1-6; D might be TRBD1 (5 bases). Trimming stripped 6 bases from V and 0 bases from J, with 12 bases between. Germline V gene sequence: CDR1 MNHEY, CDR2 SMNVEV (reference sequence). The length of the CDR3 is 16 residues. CDR3 DNA sequence: TGTGCCAGCAGACTCACAGGATTCTCCTATAATTCACCCCTCCACTTT. Its translation: CASRLTGFSYNSPLHF.

The rearrangement links TRBV9 to TRBJ2-5, with unresolved D. The germline V gene encodes CDR1 SGDLS and CDR2 YYNGEE. V was clipped by 4 bases and J by 1 base, with 11 bases between them. This CDR3 region has 14 residues. CDR3 DNA sequence: TGTGCCAGCAGCCCCCCCGAGCGCCAAGAGACCCAGTACTTC. Protein sequence: CASSPPERQETQYF.

This chain connects TRBV18 to TRBJ2-3, with 7 nucleotides matching TRBD1. CDR1 and CDR2 from the germline V gene are KGHSH and LQKENI. V was clipped by 2 bases and J by 2 bases; unmatched bases: 4. CDR3 size: 15 residues. The CDR3 is CASSPRDSVTDTQYF. As DNA, the CDR3 is TGTGCCAGCTCACCAAGGGACAGCGTCACAGATACGCAGTATTTT.

The J gene is TRBJ2-2, the V gene TRBV4-3; D gene ambiguous. The CDR3 totals 18 residues. Germline V CDR1 and CDR2: LGHNA, YSLEER. V lost 0 bases and J 2 bases, leaving 16 bases between the germline ends. The CDR3 protein is CASSQDPEYTINTGELFF. DNA for the CDR3: TGCGCCAGCAGCCAAGACCCAGAATATACTATTAACACCGGGGAGCTGTTTTTT.

The V gene is TRBV4-2, the J gene TRBJ2-1, with 7 nucleotides matching TRBD2. CDR3 size: 15 residues. Trimming took 4 bases from V and 5 from J; bases not matched to a gene: 8. CDR1 and CDR2 (germline): LGHNA, YNFKEQ. DNA of the CDR3: TGTGCCAGCAGCCGGCGGCTAGCGGCGGACAATGAGCAGTTCTTC. Residues: CASSRRLAADNEQFF.

This chain uses TRBV19 with TRBJ1-5, with 9 bases identical to TRBD1. From germline, CDR1 is LNHDA and CDR2 SQIVND (reference sequence). The V gene end was trimmed by 6 bases and the J gene end by 5 bases; junction bases not matched to a gene: 11. The length of the CDR3 is 16 residues. CDR3 residues: CASRDPGTGMYQPQHF. The CDR3 coding sequence is TGTGCCAGTAGGGACCCCGGGACAGGGATGTATCAGCCCCAGCATTTT.

This chain joins TRBV5-5 and TRBJ1-6, with unresolved D. The germline V gene has CDR1 SGHKS and CDR2 YYEKEE (reference sequence). Trimming left V 4 bases short and J 6 bases short, with 17 bases between. The CDR3 is 16 residues long. This CDR3 reads CASSREVRQVNSPLHF. The CDR3 region has the DNA TGTGCCAGCAGCCGGGAGGTCCGGCAGGTTAATTCACCCCTCCACTTT.

V is TRBV4-3 and J is TRBJ1-3; TRBD1 agrees at 8 bases. The V gene end was trimmed by 4 bases and the J gene end by 4 bases; junction bases not matched to a gene: 12. This CDR3 has 17 amino acids. CDR1 is LGHNA and CDR2 is YSLEER in the germline V gene. CDR3 amino acids: CASSLGEGQEAGNTIYF. CDR3 nucleotides: TGCGCCAGCAGCCTCGGGGAGGGACAGGAAGCGGGAAACACCATATATTTT.

The V call is TRBV11-2, the J call TRBJ2-5, with 7 bases identical to TRBD2. Germline assignment: CDR1 SGHAT and CDR2 FQNNGV. The CDR3 has 15 amino acids. J lost 3 bases, V lost 5 bases, and 9 bases had no gene match. The CDR3 region is CASSPRLAREETQYF. Here the CDR3 DNA reads TGTGCCAGCAGCCCCCGACTAGCTAGGGAAGAGACCCAGTACTTC. The full variable domain, rest sourced from reference TRBV11-2 and TRBJ2-5, is EAGVAQSPRYKIIEKRQSVAFWCNPISGHATLYWYQQILGQGPKLLIQFQNNGVVDDSQLPKDRFSAERLKGVDSTLKIQPAKLEDSAVYLCASSPRLAREETQYFGPGTRLLVL.

The chain links TRBV9 to TRBJ2-6; maybe TRBD1 (5 bases). The V gene lost 0 bases and the J gene lost 1 base, with 5 bases spanning the gap. Germline CDR1 is SGDLS and CDR2 is YYNGEE. CDR3 length: 15 residues. CDR3 in DNA: TGTGCCAGCAGCGTAGCAGGGTCTGGGGCCAACGTCCTGACTTTC. Translation: CASSVAGSGANVLTF.

The CDR3 sequence: CASSFSGGRNQPQHF. The CDR3 DNA is TGTGCCAGCAGTTTTTCGGGGGGCCGCAATCAGCCCCAGCATTTT. The chain combines TRBV6-5 with TRBJ1-5; possibly TRBD1 for D (6 bases). V gave up 4 bases and J gave up 2 bases, with 12 bases separating them. The CDR3 has 15 residues. Germline assignment: CDR1 MNHEY and CDR2 SVGAGI.